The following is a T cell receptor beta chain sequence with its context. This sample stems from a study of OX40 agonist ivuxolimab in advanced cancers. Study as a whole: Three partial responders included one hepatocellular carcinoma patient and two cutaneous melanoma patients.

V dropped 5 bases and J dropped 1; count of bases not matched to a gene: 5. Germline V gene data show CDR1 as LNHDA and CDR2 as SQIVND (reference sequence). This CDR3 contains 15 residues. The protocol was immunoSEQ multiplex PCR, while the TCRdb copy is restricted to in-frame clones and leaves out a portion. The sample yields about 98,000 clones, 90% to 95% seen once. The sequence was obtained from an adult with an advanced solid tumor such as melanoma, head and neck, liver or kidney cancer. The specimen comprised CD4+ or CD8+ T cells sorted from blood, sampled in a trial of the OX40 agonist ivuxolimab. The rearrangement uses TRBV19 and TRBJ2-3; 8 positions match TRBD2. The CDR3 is CASSSAGGGTDTQYF. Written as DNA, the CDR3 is TGTGCCAGTAGTTCTGCGGGAGGTGGCACAGATACGCAGTATTTT. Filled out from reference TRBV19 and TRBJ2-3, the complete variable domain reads DGGITQSPKYLFRKEGQNVTLSCEQNLNHDAMYWYRQDPGQGLRLIYYSQIVNDFQKGDIAEGYSVSREKKESFPLTVTSAQKNPTAFYLCASSSAGGGTDTQYFGPGTRLTVL.